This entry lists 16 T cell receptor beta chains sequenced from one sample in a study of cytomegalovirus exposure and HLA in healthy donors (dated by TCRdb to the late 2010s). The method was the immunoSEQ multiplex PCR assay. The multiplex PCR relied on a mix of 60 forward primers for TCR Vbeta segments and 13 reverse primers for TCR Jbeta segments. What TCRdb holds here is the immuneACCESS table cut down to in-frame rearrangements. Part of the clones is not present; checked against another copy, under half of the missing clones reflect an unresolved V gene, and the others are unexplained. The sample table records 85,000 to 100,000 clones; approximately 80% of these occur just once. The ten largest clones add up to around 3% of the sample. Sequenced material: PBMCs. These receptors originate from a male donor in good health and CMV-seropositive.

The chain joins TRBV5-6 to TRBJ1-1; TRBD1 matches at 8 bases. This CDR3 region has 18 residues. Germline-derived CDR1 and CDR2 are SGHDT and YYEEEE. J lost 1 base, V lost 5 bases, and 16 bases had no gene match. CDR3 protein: CASRAGTGSVFGNTEAFF. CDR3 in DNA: TGTGCCAGCAGAGCCGGGACAGGCTCGGTCTTTGGGAACACTGAAGCTTTCTTT.

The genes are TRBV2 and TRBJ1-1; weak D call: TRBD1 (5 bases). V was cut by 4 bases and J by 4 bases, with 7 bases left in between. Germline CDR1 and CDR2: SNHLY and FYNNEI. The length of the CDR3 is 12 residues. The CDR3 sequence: CASSGRVTEAFF. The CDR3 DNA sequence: TGTGCCAGCAGTGGCAGGGTCACTGAAGCTTTCTTT.

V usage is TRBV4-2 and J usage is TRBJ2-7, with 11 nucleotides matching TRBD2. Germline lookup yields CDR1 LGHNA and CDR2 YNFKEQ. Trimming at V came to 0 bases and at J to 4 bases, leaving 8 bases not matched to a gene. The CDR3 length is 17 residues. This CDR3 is CASSQDGLLAGGYEQYF. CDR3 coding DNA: TGTGCCAGCAGCCAAGATGGGCTGCTAGCGGGGGGTTACGAGCAGTACTTC.

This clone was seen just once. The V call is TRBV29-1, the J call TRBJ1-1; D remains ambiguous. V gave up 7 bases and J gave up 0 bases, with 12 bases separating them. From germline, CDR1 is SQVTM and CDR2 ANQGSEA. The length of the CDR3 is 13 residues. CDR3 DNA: TGCAGCGCCCGTAGTCTATTGAACACTGAAGCTTTCTTT. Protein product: CSARSLLNTEAFF.

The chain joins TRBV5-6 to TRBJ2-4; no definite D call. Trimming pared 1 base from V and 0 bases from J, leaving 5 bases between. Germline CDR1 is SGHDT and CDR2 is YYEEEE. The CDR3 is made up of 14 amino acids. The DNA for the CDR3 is TGTGCCAGCAGCTTGTCAGGAGCCAAAAACATTCAGTACTTC. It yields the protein CASSLSGAKNIQYF. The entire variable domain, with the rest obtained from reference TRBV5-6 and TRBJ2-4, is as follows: DAGVTQSPTHLIKTRGQQVTLRCSPKSGHDTVSWYQQALGQGPQFIFQYYEEEERQRGNFPDRFSGHQFPNYSSELNVNALLLGDSALYLCASSLSGAKNIQYFGAGTRLSVL.

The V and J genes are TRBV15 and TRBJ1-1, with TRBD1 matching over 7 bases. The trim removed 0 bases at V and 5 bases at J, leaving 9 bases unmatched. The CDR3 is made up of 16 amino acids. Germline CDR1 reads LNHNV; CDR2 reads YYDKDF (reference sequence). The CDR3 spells CATSREGTAPRTEAFF. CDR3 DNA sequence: TGTGCCACCAGCAGAGAAGGGACAGCCCCGCGGACTGAAGCTTTCTTT.

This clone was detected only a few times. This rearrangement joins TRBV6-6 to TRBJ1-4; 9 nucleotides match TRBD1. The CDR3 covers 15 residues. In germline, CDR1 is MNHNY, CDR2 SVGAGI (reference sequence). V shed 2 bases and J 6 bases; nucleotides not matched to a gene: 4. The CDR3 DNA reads TGTGCCAGCAGTTACGGGACAGGGCAAGATGAAAAACTGTTTTTT. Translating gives CASSYGTGQDEKLFF.

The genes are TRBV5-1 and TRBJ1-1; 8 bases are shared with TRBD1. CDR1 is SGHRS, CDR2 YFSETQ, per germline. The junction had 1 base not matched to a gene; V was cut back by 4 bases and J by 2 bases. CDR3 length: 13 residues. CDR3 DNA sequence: TGCGCCAGCAGCGACAGGGGAAACACTGAAGCTTTCTTT. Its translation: CASSDRGNTEAFF.

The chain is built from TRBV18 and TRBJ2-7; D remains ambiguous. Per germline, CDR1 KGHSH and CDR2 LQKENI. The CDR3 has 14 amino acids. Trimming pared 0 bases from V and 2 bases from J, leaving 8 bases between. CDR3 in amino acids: CASSPPPGAYEQYF. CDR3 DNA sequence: TGTGCCAGCTCACCACCTCCCGGTGCCTACGAGCAGTACTTC.

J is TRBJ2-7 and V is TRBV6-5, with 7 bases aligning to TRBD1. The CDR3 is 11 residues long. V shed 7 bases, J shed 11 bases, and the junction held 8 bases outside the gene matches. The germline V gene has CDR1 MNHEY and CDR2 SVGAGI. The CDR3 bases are TGTGCCAGCATACCAACAGGGGTAAAGTACTTC. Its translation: CASIPTGVKYF.

CDR3 amino acids: CASSFQGTYEQYF. The CDR3 coding sequence is TGTGCCAGCAGCTTCCAGGGCACCTACGAGCAGTACTTC. The chain couples TRBV7-6 to TRBJ2-7, with a possible D match to TRBD1 (5 bases). The CDR3 loop spans 13 amino acids. Trimming took off 3 bases at V and 2 bases at J, with 8 bases between the two ends. The germline gives CDR1 SGHVS, CDR2 FNYEAQ.

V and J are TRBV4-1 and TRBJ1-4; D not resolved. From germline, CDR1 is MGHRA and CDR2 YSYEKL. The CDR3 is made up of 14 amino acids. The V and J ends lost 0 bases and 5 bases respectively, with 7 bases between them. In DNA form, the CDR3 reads TGCGCCAGCAGCCAAGAAGGAGGGAATGAAAAACTGTTTTTT. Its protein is CASSQEGGNEKLFF.

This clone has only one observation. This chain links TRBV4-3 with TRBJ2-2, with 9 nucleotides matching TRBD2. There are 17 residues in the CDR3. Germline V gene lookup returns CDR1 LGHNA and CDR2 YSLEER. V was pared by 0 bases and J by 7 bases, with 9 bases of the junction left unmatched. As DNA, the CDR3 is TGCGCCAGCAGCCAAGAAGGCGGGGGGGCCGGGAACGGGGAGCTGTTTTTT. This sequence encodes CASSQEGGGAGNGELFF.

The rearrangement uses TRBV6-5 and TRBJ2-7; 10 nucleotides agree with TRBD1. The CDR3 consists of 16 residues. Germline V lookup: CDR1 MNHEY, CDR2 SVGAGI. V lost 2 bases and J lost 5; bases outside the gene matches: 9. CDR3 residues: CASSYGPTGGLDEQYF. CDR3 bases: TGTGCCAGCAGTTACGGACCGACAGGGGGCCTGGACGAGCAGTACTTC.

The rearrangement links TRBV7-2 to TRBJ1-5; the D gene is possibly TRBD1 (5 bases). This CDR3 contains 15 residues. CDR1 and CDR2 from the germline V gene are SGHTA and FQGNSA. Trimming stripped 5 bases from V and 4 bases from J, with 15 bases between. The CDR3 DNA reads TGTGCCAGCAGCGTACACGTCCGGGGGAATCAGCCCCAGCATTTT. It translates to CASSVHVRGNQPQHF.

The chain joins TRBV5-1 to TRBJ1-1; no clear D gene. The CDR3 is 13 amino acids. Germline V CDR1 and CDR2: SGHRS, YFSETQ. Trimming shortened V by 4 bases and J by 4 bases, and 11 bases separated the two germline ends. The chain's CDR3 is CASSVRAGTEAFF. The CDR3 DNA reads TGCGCCAGCAGCGTACGAGCCGGCACTGAAGCTTTCTTT.